This T cell receptor (beta chain) was profiled in a study of OX40 agonist ivuxolimab in advanced cancers. Overall study findings and caveats: Both blood CD4+ and CD8+ T cells showed clonal growth by week 6 at 0.1 to 3.0 mg/kg.

On this clone: Its antigen is as yet unknown.

This CDR3 comprises 14 residues. Trimming took off 6 bases at V and 5 bases at J, with 14 bases between the two ends. The V gene's germline CDR1 is MDHEN and CDR2 SYDVKM. Sampling of blood occurred at baseline, cycle 4 day 1, and cycle 7 day 1. The repertoire was sequenced with immunoSEQ multiplex PCR; TCRdb's copy has only in-frame clones and lacks some. The data contain approximately 30,000 clones, approximately 90% of them singletons. This sample comprised CD4+ or CD8+ T cells sorted from blood, obtained in a trial of the OX40 agonist ivuxolimab. The chain joins TRBV28 to TRBJ1-5; perhaps TRBD1 as D (5 bases). The sequence derives from an adult with an advanced solid tumor such as melanoma, head and neck, liver or kidney cancer. The CDR3 DNA follows: TGTGCCAGCAGGCCAACCGGGACCCATCAGCCCCAGCATTTT. Its protein is CASRPTGTHQPQHF.